The 32 T cell receptor beta chains reported below all come from one sample, sequenced in a study of molecular identifiers for immune sequencing clone quantification. From the PCR reads, TCRdb called clonotypes with MiXCR, one entry per CDR3 protein. This table holds about 640,000 distinct CDR3 sequences, 15% to 20% found once. Source material: naive CD8+ T cells from blood, with Jurkat cell RNA spiked in. This sample's subset: FACS-sorted CD8+CD4-CCR7+CD45RA+ naive T cells. These receptors were taken from a human donor in good health. Some libraries in this study had Jurkat cell RNA spiked in.

This chain uses TRBV15 with TRBJ1-6; perhaps TRBD1 as D (6 bases). The CDR3 totals 18 residues. V shed 1 base and J shed 4 bases, with 17 bases lying between them. In germline, CDR1 is LNHNV, CDR2 YYDKDF (reference sequence). Written as DNA, the CDR3 is TGTGCCACCAGCAGAGGATTGGTACGGGGGGCATATAATTCACCCCTCCACTTT. Amino acids: CATSRGLVRGAYNSPLHF.

This clonotype has at least ten counts. The rearrangement joins TRBV25-1 to TRBJ1-5; a weak D match, TRBD1 (6 bases). V lost 4 bases and J 0 bases, leaving 10 bases between the germline ends. CDR1 and CDR2 from the germline V gene are MGHDK and SYGVNS. The CDR3 loop spans 15 amino acids. The chain's CDR3 is CASSGQDSSNQPQHF. In nucleotides, the CDR3 is TGTGCCAGCAGTGGGCAGGACAGTAGCAATCAGCCCCAGCATTTT.

This clonotype appeared a few times. The rearrangement joins TRBV5-1 to TRBJ2-1; TRBD1 agrees at 7 bases. CDR3 size: 14 residues. V shed 4 bases, J shed 9 bases, and the junction held 10 bases outside the gene matches. Germline CDR1 SGHRS, CDR2 YFSETQ. The CDR3 is CASSLSTGTPEQFF. The CDR3, as DNA: TGCGCCAGCAGCCTATCGACAGGGACCCCTGAGCAGTTCTTC.

The chain joins TRBV19 to TRBJ2-2; weak D call: TRBD2 (5 bases). Trimming left V 5 bases short and J 5 bases short, with 18 bases between. The CDR3 loop spans 16 amino acids. Germline-derived CDR1 and CDR2 are LNHDA and SQIVND (reference sequence). Here the CDR3 reads CASSPEEVTPTGELFF. DNA for the CDR3: TGTGCCAGTAGTCCGGAGGAGGTTACACCTACCGGGGAGCTGTTTTTT. The variable domain in full, completed from reference TRBV19 and TRBJ2-2, reads DGGITQSPKYLFRKEGQNVTLSCEQNLNHDAMYWYRQDPGQGLRLIYYSQIVNDFQKGDIAEGYSVSREKKESFPLTVTSAQKNPTAFYLCASSPEEVTPTGELFFGEGSRLTVL.

This clonotype was detected many times. The chain links TRBV5-1 to TRBJ2-3, with D possibly being TRBD2 (6 bases). The V end lost 5 bases, the J end lost 4 bases, and 23 bases lay between the germline ends. The CDR3 totals 17 residues. Germline-derived CDR1 and CDR2 are SGHRS and YFSETQ. The CDR3 spells CASSFAGRVIPPDTQYF. As DNA, the CDR3 is TGCGCCAGCAGTTTTGCGGGGCGGGTGATCCCCCCAGATACGCAGTATTTT.

This clonotype was counted many times. The rearrangement joins TRBV9 to TRBJ2-2; possibly TRBD2 for D (6 bases). V lost 4 bases to trimming and J lost 5 bases, with 18 bases between them. Germline-derived CDR1 and CDR2 are SGDLS and YYNGEE. This CDR3 spans 16 amino acids. CDR3 in amino acids: CASSSTGTRPTGELFF. The CDR3, as DNA: TGTGCCAGCAGCTCCACCGGGACTCGACCTACCGGGGAGCTGTTTTTT.

A remark on this clonotype: A read error may be the cause here, since a much bigger clone is one base away. The rearrangement links TRBV27 to TRBJ2-6, with D possibly matching TRBD1 (5 bases). The germline CDR1 and CDR2 sequences are MNHEY and SMNVEV (reference sequence). The CDR3 runs to 14 residues. The CDR3 spells CASSFHSGANVLIF. As DNA, the CDR3 is TGTGCCAGCAGTTTTCACTCTGGGGCCAACGTCCTGATTTTC.

The table lists this clonotype with many counts. The genes are TRBV7-9 and TRBJ2-7, with D tentatively TRBD1 (6 bases). V gave up 5 bases and J gave up 3 bases, with 11 bases separating them. Germline-derived CDR1 and CDR2 are SEHNR and FQNEAQ (reference sequence). This CDR3 is built from 13 residues. This CDR3 is CASSDTGYYEQYF. Written as DNA, the CDR3 is TGTGCCAGCAGCGACACAGGGTACTACGAGCAGTACTTC.

This clonotype came up many times. The V gene is TRBV4-1, the J gene TRBJ1-5; D is uncertain. V was pared by 1 base and J by 1 base, with 5 bases between. CDR3 length: 14 amino acids. Germline V CDR1 and CDR2: MGHRA, YSYEKL. The CDR3 region has the DNA TGCGCCAGCAGCCAAGCACGCAGCAATCAGCCCCAGCATTTT. Translating it yields CASSQARSNQPQHF.

This clonotype appeared many times. The J gene is TRBJ2-1, the V gene TRBV19, with unresolved D. The CDR3 length is 13 residues. V lost 3 bases to trimming and J lost 9 bases, with 12 bases between them. Germline CDR1 LNHDA, CDR2 SQIVND (reference sequence). The CDR3 reads CASSIGPSAEQFF. The CDR3, as DNA: TGTGCCAGTAGTATCGGACCCTCGGCTGAGCAGTTCTTC.

This clonotype was seen ten or more times. The chain carries TRBV7-9 and TRBJ2-2, with a possible D match to TRBD1 (5 bases). The V and J ends lost 2 bases and 0 bases respectively, with 13 bases between them. Germline V gene sequence: CDR1 SEHNR, CDR2 FQNEAQ (reference sequence). The length of the CDR3 is 17 residues. The CDR3 bases are TGTGCCAGCAGCTTAATAAGGGGTCTACCGAACACCGGGGAGCTGTTTTTT. It specifies CASSLIRGLPNTGELFF.

This clonotype was observed a few times. The rearrangement uses TRBV20-1 and TRBJ2-5; TRBD1 might be the D (6 bases). Trimming left V 3 bases short and J 3 bases short, with 14 bases between. Looked up from germline, CDR1 is DFQATT and CDR2 is SNEGSKA (reference sequence). The CDR3 extends over 14 amino acids. This CDR3 reads CSARVERGKETQYF. The CDR3 DNA sequence: TGCAGTGCTAGGGTCGAGAGGGGGAAAGAGACCCAGTACTTC.

The chain couples TRBV2 to TRBJ2-3, with D possibly called TRBD1 or TRBD2 (6 bases each). Germline CDR1 reads SNHLY; CDR2 reads FYNNEI. V lost 8 bases and J 1 base, leaving 16 bases between the germline ends. This CDR3 is 15 amino acids long. The CDR3 spells CASEEGVTGTDTQYF. CDR3 nucleotides: TGTGCCAGCGAGGAGGGGGTGACGGGCACAGATACGCAGTATTTT. Combining the CDR3 with reference TRBV2 and TRBJ2-3 gives the whole variable domain EPEVTQTPSHQVTQMGQEVILRCVPISNHLYFYWYRQILGQKVEFLVSFYNNEISEKSEIFDDQFSVERPDGSNFTLKIRSTKLEDSAMYFCASEEGVTGTDTQYFGPGTRLTVL.

This clonotype was found a few times. The V call is TRBV6-2 or TRBV6-3, the J call TRBJ1-4; no firm D call. The V end lost 6 bases, the J end lost 12 bases, and 14 bases lay between the germline ends. Germline V gives CDR1 MNHEY, CDR2 SVGEGT. The CDR3 extends over 12 amino acids. CDR3 sequence (DNA): TGTGCCAGCAGCCTACTCGACATGGAACTGTTTTTT. Translating gives CASSLLDMELFF.

This clonotype came up once. This may be a read error: a much more frequent sequence differs by one nucleotide. The CDR3 is CASSVERSRQETQYF. The CDR3 DNA reads TGTGCCAGCAGCGTAGAGCGGTCGCGGCAAGAGACCCAGTACTTC. This sequence joins TRBV7-6 and TRBJ2-5; a possible D gene is TRBD2 (5 bases). This CDR3 is built from 15 residues. The V gene's germline CDR1 is SGHVS and CDR2 FNYEAQ. V was pared by 5 bases and J by 2 bases, with 15 bases between.

This clonotype showed up just once. A much more abundant neighbour one base away suggests this may be a read error. The J gene is TRBJ2-3, the V gene TRBV6-2 or TRBV6-3; 7 bases are a match to TRBD2. The CDR3 is made up of 19 amino acids. Germline CDR1 MNHEY, CDR2 SVGEGT. CDR3: CASSYRTTTSRKDTDAQYF. CDR3 coding DNA: TGTGCCAGCAGTTACCGTACCACGACTAGCCGGAAAGACACAGATGCGCAGTATTTT.

The V and J genes are TRBV5-4 and TRBJ2-2; D is undetermined. Trimming shortened V by 0 bases and J by 4 bases, and 10 bases separated the two germline ends. The CDR3 extends over 15 amino acids. Germline V gives CDR1 SGHNT, CDR2 YYREEE (reference sequence). In DNA form, the CDR3 reads TGTGCCAGCAGCTTGGAGGGCAGACCCACCGGGGAGCTGTTTTTT. Translating it yields CASSLEGRPTGELFF.

Of note for this clonotype: A clone one base away is much larger, so this may be a read error. The chain uses TRBV7-9 and TRBJ2-7; 10 bases fit TRBD1. This CDR3 is built from 15 residues. Germline V gene sequence: CDR1 SEHNR, CDR2 FQNEAQ (reference sequence). The CDR3: CAGSASTGGMDEQYF. In nucleotides, the CDR3 is TGTGCCGGCAGCGCTTCGACAGGGGGCATGGACGAGCAGTACTTC.

This clonotype was seen repeatedly, ten times or more. This chain joins TRBV3-1 and TRBJ2-7; D is perhaps TRBD2 (6 bases). CDR1 is LGHDT, CDR2 YNNKEL, per germline (reference sequence). This CDR3 comprises 15 residues. V was pared by 5 bases and J by 3 bases, with 17 bases between. CDR3 nucleotide sequence: TGTGCCAGCAGCAGGGGACCCGGAGCGGGCTACGAGCAGTACTTC. This encodes CASSRGPGAGYEQYF.

The gene calls are TRBV24-1 and TRBJ2-3, with 7 nucleotides matching TRBD1. The V segment lost 5 bases and the J segment 4 bases; nucleotides outside the gene matches: 14. The CDR3 runs to 17 residues. Looked up from germline, CDR1 is KGHDR and CDR2 is SFDVKD. In DNA, the CDR3 is TGTGCCACCAGTGTTAAGGATCAGGGGGTGAATCCAGATACGCAGTATTTT. Translation gives CATSVKDQGVNPDTQYF.

This clonotype was seen many times. The chain couples TRBV27 to TRBJ2-5; D possibly corresponds to TRBD1 (6 bases). The V end was cut by 5 bases, the J end by 1 base, with 14 bases between. This CDR3 contains 15 residues. Germline-derived CDR1 and CDR2 are MNHEY and SMNVEV (reference sequence). The chain's CDR3 is CASSTDSYSQETQYF. The CDR3 nucleotides are TGTGCCAGCAGTACGGACAGCTATAGCCAAGAGACCCAGTACTTC.

On this clonotype itself: This may be a read error: a much more frequent sequence differs by one nucleotide. The CDR3 DNA is TGTGCCACCAGTGGGGTGCCCCCGGGCGACACCGGGGAGCTGTTTTTT. Its translation: CATSGVPPGDTGELFF. The chain links TRBV10-3 to TRBJ2-2; D not resolved. The CDR3 is 16 amino acids. Germline V gene lookup returns CDR1 ENHRY and CDR2 SYGVKD.

The chain uses TRBV25-1 and TRBJ1-1; D is ambiguous. The germline gives CDR1 MGHDK, CDR2 SYGVNS. The length of the CDR3 is 14 residues. V lost 4 bases, J lost 5 bases, and 14 bases lay in between. The CDR3 region is CASSGPQSWTEAFF. CDR3 bases: TGTGCCAGCAGTGGACCACAGTCATGGACTGAAGCTTTCTTT.

This clonotype has a count of ten or more. The CDR3 DNA is TGTGCCAGCAGCCCCCGGACAGGGGGAAGCACAGATACGCAGTATTTT. Translation gives CASSPRTGGSTDTQYF. The V and J genes are TRBV5-5 and TRBJ2-3; 10 bases line up with TRBD1. The CDR3 sequence is 16 residues long. The ends lost 4 bases at V and 0 bases at J; junction bases unmatched: 5. Germline CDR1 SGHKS, CDR2 YYEKEE (reference sequence). The whole variable domain, remainder taken from reference TRBV5-5 and TRBJ2-3, is DAGVTQSPTHLIKTRGQQVTLRCSPISGHKSVSWYQQVLGQGPQFIFQYYEKEERGRGNFPDRFSARQFPNYSSELNVNALLLGDSALYLCASSPRTGGSTDTQYFGPGTRLTVL.

The chain combines TRBV3-2 with TRBJ1-4. TRBV3-2 represents a pseudogene. The CDR3 has 15 residues. The CDR3 DNA sequence: TGTGCCAGCAGCCAAGATGGGTCAAGTAATGAAAAACTGTTTTTT. It is translated as CASSQDGSSNEKLFF.

This clonotype occurred many times. The chain combines TRBV21-1 with TRBJ2-7; the table gives TRBD2 as D, unverified against the DNA. TRBV21-1 is marked as a pseudogene. This CDR3 has 21 residues. The CDR3 protein is CASSPSRRNPFRVFSFSEQYF. The CDR3, as DNA: TGTGCCAGCAGCCCAAGCAGAAGAAATCCCTTCCGCGTTTTCTCGTTTAGCGAGCAGTACTTC.

Ten or more counts support this clonotype. The chain links TRBV9 to TRBJ2-3; 10 nucleotides match TRBD2. Unmatched junction bases numbered 7, after V lost 7 bases and J lost 2 bases. The CDR3 runs to 15 residues. Germline V lookup: CDR1 SGDLS, CDR2 YYNGEE. CDR3 protein: CASHSGTSDTDTQYF. The CDR3 DNA sequence: TGTGCCAGCCACTCCGGGACTAGCGACACAGATACGCAGTATTTT.

This clonotype was observed many times. The chain combines TRBV6-1 with TRBJ1-5; D is uncertain. V lost 7 bases, J lost 0 bases, and 13 bases lay in between. Germline values: CDR1 MNHNS, CDR2 SASEGT. The CDR3 is 15 residues long. The CDR3 DNA is TGTGCCAGCATTTGGACTGAGGTTAGCAATCAGCCCCAGCATTTT. Amino acids: CASIWTEVSNQPQHF.

This clonotype has more than one count but fewer than ten. This rearrangement joins TRBV11-3 to TRBJ2-7; weak D call: TRBD2 (5 bases). The CDR3 extends over 13 amino acids. Germline loops: CDR1 SGHNT, CDR2 YENEEA. Trimming removed 4 bases from V and 7 bases from J, with 14 bases in between. DNA of the CDR3: TGTGCCAGCAGCTCGAGGGAAGGACCTGAGCAGTACTTC. Protein sequence: CASSSREGPEQYF.

A single count supports this clonotype. A much bigger clone sits one base away, suggesting this may be a read error. The CDR3 carries no conserved terminal phenylalanine or tryptophan, so it likely arises from a read error. CDR3 amino acids: CASSFPGLPYEQYL. CDR3 DNA: TGTGCCAGCAGCTTCCCAGGTTTACCCTACGAGCAGTACCTC. This chain joins TRBV7-2 and TRBJ2-7; no reliable D call. This CDR3 is 14 amino acids long. CDR1 and CDR2 (germline): SGHTA, FQGNSA. V was trimmed by 3 bases and J by 2 bases, leaving 11 bases between them.

This rearrangement joins TRBV19 to TRBJ1-1, with a possible D match to TRBD1 (6 bases). Germline lookup yields CDR1 LNHDA and CDR2 SQIVND (reference sequence). V lost 1 base to trimming and J lost 6 bases, with 12 bases between them. This CDR3 has 14 residues. The CDR3 sequence: CASSIGGPGAEAFF. For the CDR3, the DNA is TGTGCCAGTAGTATAGGGGGTCCAGGGGCTGAAGCTTTCTTT. The variable domain in full, with the rest retrieved from reference TRBV19 and TRBJ1-1, is DGGITQSPKYLFRKEGQNVTLSCEQNLNHDAMYWYRQDPGQGLRLIYYSQIVNDFQKGDIAEGYSVSREKKESFPLTVTSAQKNPTAFYLCASSIGGPGAEAFFGQGTRLTVV.

V is TRBV9 and J is TRBJ2-7; D may be TRBD1 (5 bases). The CDR3 runs 13 residues. The V gene lost 0 bases and the J gene lost 5 bases, with 9 bases spanning the gap. Germline V gene lookup returns CDR1 SGDLS and CDR2 YYNGEE. This chain's CDR3 is CASSVGDRNEQYF. CDR3 coding DNA: TGTGCCAGCAGCGTAGGTGACAGAAACGAGCAGTACTTC. Full variable domain (outside the CDR3, taken from reference TRBV9 and TRBJ2-7): DSGVTQTPKHLITATGQRVTLRCSPRSGDLSVYWYQQSLDQGLQFLIQYYNGEERAKGNILERFSAQQFPDLHSELNLSSLELGDSALYFCASSVGDRNEQYFGPGTRLTVT.